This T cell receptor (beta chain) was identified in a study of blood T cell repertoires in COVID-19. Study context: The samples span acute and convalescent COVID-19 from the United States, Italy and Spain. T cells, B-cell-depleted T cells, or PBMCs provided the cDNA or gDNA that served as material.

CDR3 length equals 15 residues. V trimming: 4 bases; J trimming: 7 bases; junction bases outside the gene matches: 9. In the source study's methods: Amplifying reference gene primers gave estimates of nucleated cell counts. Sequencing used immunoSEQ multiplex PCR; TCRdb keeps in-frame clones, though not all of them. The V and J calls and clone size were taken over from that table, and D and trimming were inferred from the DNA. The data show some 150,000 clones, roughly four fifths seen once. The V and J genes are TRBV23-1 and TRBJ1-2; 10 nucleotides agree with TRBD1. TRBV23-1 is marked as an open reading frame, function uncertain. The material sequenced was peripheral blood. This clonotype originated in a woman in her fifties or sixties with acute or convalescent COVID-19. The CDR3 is CASSLTGTGVSGYTF. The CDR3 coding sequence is TGCGCCAGCAGTCTAACCGGGACAGGGGTCTCTGGCTACACCTTC.